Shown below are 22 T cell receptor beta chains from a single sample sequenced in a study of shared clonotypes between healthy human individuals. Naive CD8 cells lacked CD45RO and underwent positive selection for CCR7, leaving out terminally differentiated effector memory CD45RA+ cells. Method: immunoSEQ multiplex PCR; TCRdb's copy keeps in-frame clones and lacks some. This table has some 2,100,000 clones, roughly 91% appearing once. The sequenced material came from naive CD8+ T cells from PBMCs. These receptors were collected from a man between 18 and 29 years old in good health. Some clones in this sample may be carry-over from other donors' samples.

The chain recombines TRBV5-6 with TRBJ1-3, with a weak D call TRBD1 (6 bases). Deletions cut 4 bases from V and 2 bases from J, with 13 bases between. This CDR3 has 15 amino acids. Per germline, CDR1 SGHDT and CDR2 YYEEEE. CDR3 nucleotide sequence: TGTGCCAGCAGCCCGGGGGCAGGGCCTGGAAACACCATATATTTT. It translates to CASSPGAGPGNTIYF.

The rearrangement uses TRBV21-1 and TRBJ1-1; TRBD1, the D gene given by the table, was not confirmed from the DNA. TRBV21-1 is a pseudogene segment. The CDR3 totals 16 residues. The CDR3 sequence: CARVGSDHRGYTEAFF. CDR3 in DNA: TGTGCCAGGGTAGGATCGGATCACAGGGGCTACACTGAAGCTTTCTTT.

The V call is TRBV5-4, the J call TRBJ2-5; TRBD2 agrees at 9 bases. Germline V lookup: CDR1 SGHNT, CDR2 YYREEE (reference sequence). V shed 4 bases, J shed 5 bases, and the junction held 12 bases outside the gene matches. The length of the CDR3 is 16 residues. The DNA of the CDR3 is TGTGCCAGCAGCCCTGCTGCGGGAGGGCTAGGGGAGACCCAGTACTTC. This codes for CASSPAAGGLGETQYF.

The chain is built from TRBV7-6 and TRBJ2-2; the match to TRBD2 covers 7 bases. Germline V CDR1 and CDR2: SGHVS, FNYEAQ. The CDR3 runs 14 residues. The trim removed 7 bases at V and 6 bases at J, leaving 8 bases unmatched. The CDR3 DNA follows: TGTGCCAGCACGCGACTAGCAACCGCCGGGGAGCTGTTTTTT. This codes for CASTRLATAGELFF.

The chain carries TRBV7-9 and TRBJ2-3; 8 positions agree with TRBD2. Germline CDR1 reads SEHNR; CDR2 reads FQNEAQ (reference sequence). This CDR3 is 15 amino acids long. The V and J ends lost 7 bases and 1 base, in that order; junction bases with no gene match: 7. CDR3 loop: CASTGGQGGTDTQYF. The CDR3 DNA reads TGTGCCAGCACGGGGGGGCAGGGTGGCACAGATACGCAGTATTTT.

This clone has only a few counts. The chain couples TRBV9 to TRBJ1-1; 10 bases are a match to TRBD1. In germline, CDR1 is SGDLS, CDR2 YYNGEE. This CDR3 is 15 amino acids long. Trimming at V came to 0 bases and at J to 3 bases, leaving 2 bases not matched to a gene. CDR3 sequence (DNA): TGTGCCAGCAGCGTAGCCGGACAGGGGGACACTGAAGCTTTCTTT. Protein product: CASSVAGQGDTEAFF.

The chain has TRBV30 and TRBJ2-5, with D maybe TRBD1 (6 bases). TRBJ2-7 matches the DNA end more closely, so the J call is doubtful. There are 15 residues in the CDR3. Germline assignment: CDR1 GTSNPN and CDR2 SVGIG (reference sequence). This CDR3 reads CAWSGGQPIHYEQYF. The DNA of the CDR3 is TGTGCCTGGAGTGGCGGACAGCCCATTCACTACGAGCAGTACTTC.

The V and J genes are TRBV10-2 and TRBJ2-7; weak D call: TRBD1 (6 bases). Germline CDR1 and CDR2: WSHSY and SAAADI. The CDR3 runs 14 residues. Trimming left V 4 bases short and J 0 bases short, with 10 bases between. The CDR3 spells CASSVGQSSYEQYF. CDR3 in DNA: TGCGCCAGCAGTGTAGGACAGAGCTCCTACGAGCAGTACTTC.

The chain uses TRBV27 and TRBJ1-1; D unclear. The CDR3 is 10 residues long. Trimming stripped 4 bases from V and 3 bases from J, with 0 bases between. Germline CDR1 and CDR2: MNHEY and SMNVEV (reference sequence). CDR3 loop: CASSYTEAFF. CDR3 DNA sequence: TGTGCCAGCAGTTACACTGAAGCTTTCTTT.

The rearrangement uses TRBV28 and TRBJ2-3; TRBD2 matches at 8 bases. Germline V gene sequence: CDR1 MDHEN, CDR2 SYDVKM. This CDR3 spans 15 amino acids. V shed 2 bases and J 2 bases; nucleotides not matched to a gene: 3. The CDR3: CASSLRGRPTDTQYF. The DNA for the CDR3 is TGTGCCAGCAGTTTACGCGGGAGGCCCACAGATACGCAGTATTTT.

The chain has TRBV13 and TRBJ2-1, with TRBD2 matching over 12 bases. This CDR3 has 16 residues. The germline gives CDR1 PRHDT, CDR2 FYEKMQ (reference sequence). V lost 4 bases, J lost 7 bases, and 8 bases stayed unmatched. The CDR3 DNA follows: TGTGCCAGCAGCTCTCGACTAGCGGGAGTGGATAATGAGCAGTTCTTC. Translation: CASSSRLAGVDNEQFF.

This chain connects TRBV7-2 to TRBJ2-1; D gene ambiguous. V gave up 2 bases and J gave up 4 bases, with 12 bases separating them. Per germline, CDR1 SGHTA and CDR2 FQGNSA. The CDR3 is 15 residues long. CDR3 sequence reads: CASSLSLVGYNEQFF. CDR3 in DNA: TGTGCCAGCAGCTTAAGCCTAGTTGGTTACAATGAGCAGTTCTTC.

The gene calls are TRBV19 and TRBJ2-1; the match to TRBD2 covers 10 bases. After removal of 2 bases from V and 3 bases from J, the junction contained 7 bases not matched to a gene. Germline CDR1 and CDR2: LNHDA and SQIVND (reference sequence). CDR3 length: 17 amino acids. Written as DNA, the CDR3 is TGTGCCAGTAGTATACTAGGGCTAGCGGGAGACTACAATGAGCAGTTCTTC. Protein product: CASSILGLAGDYNEQFF.

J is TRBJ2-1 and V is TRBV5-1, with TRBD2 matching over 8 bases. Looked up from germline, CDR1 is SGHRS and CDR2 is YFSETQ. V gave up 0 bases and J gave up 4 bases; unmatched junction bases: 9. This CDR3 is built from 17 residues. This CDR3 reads CASSLAYTSGKYNEQFF. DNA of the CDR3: TGCGCCAGCAGCTTGGCCTACACTAGCGGAAAATACAATGAGCAGTTCTTC.

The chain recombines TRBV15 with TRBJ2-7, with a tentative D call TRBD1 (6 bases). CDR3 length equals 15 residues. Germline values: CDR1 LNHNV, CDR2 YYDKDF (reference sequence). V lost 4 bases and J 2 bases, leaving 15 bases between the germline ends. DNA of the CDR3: TGTGCCACCAGCAACGGGCAGGGGATCCCCTACGAGCAGTACTTC. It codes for CATSNGQGIPYEQYF.

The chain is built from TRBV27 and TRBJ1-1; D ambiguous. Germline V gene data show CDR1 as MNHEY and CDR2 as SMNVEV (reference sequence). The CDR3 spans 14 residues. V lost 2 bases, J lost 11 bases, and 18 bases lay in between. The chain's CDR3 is CASSLDAGGKLAFF. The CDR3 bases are TGTGCCAGCAGTTTAGACGCAGGTGGGAAGTTGGCTTTCTTT.

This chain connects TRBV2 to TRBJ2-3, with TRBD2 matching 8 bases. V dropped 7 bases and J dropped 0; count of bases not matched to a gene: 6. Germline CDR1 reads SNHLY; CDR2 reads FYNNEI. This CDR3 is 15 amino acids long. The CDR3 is CASIRLATSTDTQYF. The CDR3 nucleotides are TGTGCCAGCATCCGACTAGCGACTAGCACAGATACGCAGTATTTT.

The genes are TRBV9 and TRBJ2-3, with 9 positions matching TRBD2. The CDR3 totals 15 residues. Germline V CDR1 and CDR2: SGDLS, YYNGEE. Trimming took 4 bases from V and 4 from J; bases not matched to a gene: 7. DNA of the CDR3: TGTGCCAGCAGCCCTAGCGGGACCCTCGCAGATACGCAGTATTTT. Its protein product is CASSPSGTLADTQYF.

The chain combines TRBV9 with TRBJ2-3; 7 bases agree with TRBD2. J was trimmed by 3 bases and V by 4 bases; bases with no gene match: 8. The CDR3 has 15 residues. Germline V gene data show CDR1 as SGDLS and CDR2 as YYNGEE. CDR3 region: CASSSREWETDTQYF. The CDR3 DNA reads TGTGCCAGCAGCTCGCGGGAGTGGGAGACAGATACGCAGTATTTT.

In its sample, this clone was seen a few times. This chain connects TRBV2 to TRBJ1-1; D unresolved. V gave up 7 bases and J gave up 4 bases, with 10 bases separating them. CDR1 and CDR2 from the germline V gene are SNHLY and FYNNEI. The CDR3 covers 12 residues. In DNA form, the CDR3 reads TGTGCCAGCATCCCCTCAAGCACTGAAGCTTTCTTT. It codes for CASIPSSTEAFF.

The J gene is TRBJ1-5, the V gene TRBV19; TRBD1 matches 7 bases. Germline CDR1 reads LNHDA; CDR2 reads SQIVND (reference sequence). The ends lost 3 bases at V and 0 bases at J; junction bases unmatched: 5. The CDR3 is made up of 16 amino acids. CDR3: CASSIQGVYSNQPQHF. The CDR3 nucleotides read TGTGCCAGTAGTATCCAGGGGGTCTATAGCAATCAGCCCCAGCATTTT.

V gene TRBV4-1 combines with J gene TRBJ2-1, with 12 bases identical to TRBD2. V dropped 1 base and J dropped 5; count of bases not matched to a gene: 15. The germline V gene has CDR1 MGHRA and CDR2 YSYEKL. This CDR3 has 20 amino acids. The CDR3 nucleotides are TGCGCCAGCAGCCAAGCGCAGACTAGCGGGAGTATCGTAAAACACAATGAGCAGTTCTTC. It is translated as CASSQAQTSGSIVKHNEQFF.